This T cell receptor beta chain came from a study of OX40 agonist ivuxolimab in advanced cancers. Study-level points and caveats: In general, CD8+ T cells held more expanded clones than CD4+ did, on average.

A note on this clone: Its antigen is not known.

Repertoires were generated with immunoSEQ multiplex PCR, while TCRdb's copy carries only in-frame clones and drops some. The repertoire holds about 73,000 clones, with 75% to 90% as singletons. The CDR3 extends over 12 amino acids. V gave up 3 bases and J gave up 3 bases, with 6 bases separating them. Germline CDR1 is SGHVS and CDR2 is FNYEAQ. The chain employs TRBV7-6 and TRBJ2-7; tentatively, D is TRBD2 (5 bases). The sequences come from CD4+ or CD8+ T cells sorted from blood, collected in a trial of the OX40 agonist ivuxolimab. The receptor comes from an adult with an advanced solid tumor such as melanoma, head and neck, liver or kidney cancer. The CDR3 region has the DNA TGTGCCAGCAGCTTTGAGGGCTACGAGCAGTACTTC. Amino acid sequence: CASSFEGYEQYF.